Listed below are T cell receptor beta chains from one sample, sequenced in a study of T cell repertoires in cytomegalovirus infection. TCRdb redid the calling of the reads with MiXCR, one entry per CDR3 protein. The sample yields approximately 750,000 distinct CDR3 sequences, roughly 36% seen once. Source material: PBMCs. Receptors were obtained from a human donor in good health (CMV status not recorded). Some clones in this sample may be carry-over from other donors' samples. CDR3s include the opening cysteine and the closing phenylalanine or tryptophan. The order of the fields is D gene, clone size, V gene, J gene, CDR3 protein, CDR3 DNA. D genes are given only for firm matches. For some rows the clone size is stated as once, few or many, or as a class when expanded; others skip it.

>-|-|TRBV6-5|TRBJ2-7
CASSYRGGENKREQYF
TGTGCCAGCAGTTACAGGGGCGGGGAGAACAAACGCGAGCAGTACTTC
>-|-|TRBV30|TRBJ1-5
CAWSEGRENQPQHF
TGTGCCTGGTCCGAGGGACGGGAGAATCAGCCCCAGCATTTT
>-|-|TRBV2|TRBJ1-2
CASSIYGALNYGYTF
TGTGCCAGCAGTATCTACGGGGCTCTTAACTATGGCTACACCTTC
>TRBD2|-|TRBV12-3/TRBV12-4|TRBJ2-1
CASSLDTRGLAAYNEQFF
TGTGCCAGCAGTTTAGATACTCGGGGACTAGCGGCTTACAATGAGCAGTTCTTC
>-|-|TRBV20-1|TRBJ1-5
CSARGGGSNQPQHF
TGCAGTGCTAGAGGCGGGGGAAGCAATCAGCCCCAGCATTTT
>-|-|TRBV5-5|TRBJ2-7
CASSLDIWMAYEQYF
TGTGCCAGCAGCTTGGACATCTGGATGGCCTACGAGCAGTACTTC
>TRBD1|once|TRBV19|TRBJ1-5
CASSIVGTGEVGNQPQHF
TGTGCCAGTAGTATAGTAGGGACAGGGGAAGTAGGGAATCAGCCCCAGCATTTT
>TRBD1|-|TRBV19|TRBJ1-1
CASTSLLRIQARKDRGDENTEAFF
TGTGCCAGTACCTCACTCCTTAGGATCCAGGCACGAAAGGACAGGGGCGACGAGAACACTGAAGCTTTCTTT
>TRBD2|few|TRBV24-1|TRBJ2-3
CATSGTSGLTDTQYF
TGTGCCACCAGTGGGACTAGCGGACTCACAGATACGCAGTATTTT
>-|few|TRBV28|TRBJ2-7
CASSPSGKYEQYF
TGTGCCAGCAGTCCGAGCGGAAAGTACGAGCAGTACTTC
>-|-|TRBV7-6|TRBJ2-7
CASSVSVEGSYEQYF
TGTGCCAGCAGCGTAAGCGTTGAGGGCTCCTACGAGCAGTACTTC
>-|-|TRBV20-1|TRBJ2-7
CSARDRGLVYEQYF
TGCAGTGCTAGAGATCGGGGTTTGGTCTACGAGCAGTACTTC
>TRBD1|few|TRBV5-8|TRBJ2-2
CASSTGQANTGELFF
TGTGCCAGCAGCACGGGACAGGCGAACACCGGGGAGCTGTTTTTT
>-|-|TRBV11-1|TRBJ2-1
CASSFRRGVYNEQFF
TGTGCCAGCAGCTTCCGGAGAGGGGTTTACAATGAGCAGTTCTTC
>-|once|TRBV24-1|TRBJ2-7
CATSDGDSYEQYF
TGTGCCACCAGTGATGGGGACTCCTACGAGCAGTACTTC
>-|-|TRBV4-1|TRBJ1-1
CASSQVNPGDNTEAFF
TGTGCCAGCAGCCAAGTTAACCCCGGGGATAACACTGAAGCTTTCTTT
>-|few|TRBV11-3|TRBJ2-3
CASGQGGSTDTQYF
TGTGCCAGCGGCCAAGGGGGTAGCACAGATACGCAGTATTTT
>TRBD1|-|TRBV20-1|TRBJ2-3
CSASLDRVADTQYF
TGCAGTGCTAGTCTGGACAGGGTGGCAGATACGCAGTATTTT
>TRBD2|-|TRBV27|TRBJ2-3
CASSLIASGEEDTQYF
TGTGCCAGCAGTTTGATCGCTAGCGGGGAGGAAGATACGCAGTATTTT
>-|few|TRBV6-6|TRBJ2-7
CASRSSSDLREQYF
TGTGCCAGCAGATCCTCCTCAGACCTGAGGGAGCAGTACTTC
>TRBD1|many|TRBV7-2|TRBJ1-1
CASSSGQGNTEAFF
TGTGCCAGCAGCTCCGGACAGGGGAACACTGAAGCTTTCTTT
>TRBD2|few|TRBV7-3|TRBJ2-7
CASSSSLASGGSYEQYF
TGTGCCAGCAGCTCATCCTTAGCTAGCGGGGGTTCCTACGAGCAGTACTTC
>TRBD1|-|TRBV4-1|TRBJ2-2
CASSGQDNTGELFF
TGCGCCAGCAGCGGACAGGATAACACCGGGGAGCTGTTTTTT
>-|few|TRBV12-3/TRBV12-4|TRBJ2-2
CASRGLGGITGELFF
TGTGCCAGCAGGGGGCTAGGTGGTATAACCGGGGAGCTGTTTTTT
>-|once|TRBV7-7|TRBJ2-1
CASSQEGQSREQFF
TGTGCTAGCAGCCAGGAGGGGCAGTCTAGGGAGCAGTTCTTC
>-|-|TRBV28|TRBJ1-2
CASSLPGLNYGYTF
TGTGCCAGCAGTTTGCCAGGGCTTAACTATGGCTACACCTTC
>-|-|TRBV29-1|TRBJ1-1
CSVSGGARNTEAFF
TGCAGCGTTAGCGGGGGGGCGAGAAACACTGAAGCTTTCTTT
>-|-|TRBV11-2|TRBJ2-1
CASSFPLTGPSYNEQFF
TGTGCCAGCAGCTTCCCCCTCACAGGCCCTTCCTACAATGAGCAGTTCTTC
>-|-|TRBV9|TRBJ1-2
CSSRRGDPDGYTF
TGTTCCAGCAGAAGGGGGGATCCTGATGGCTACACCTTC
>TRBD2|-|TRBV27|TRBJ2-3
CASSSFSGVSTDTQYF
TGTGCCAGCAGTTCCTTTAGCGGGGTTAGCACAGATACGCAGTATTTT
>TRBD1|many|TRBV7-6|TRBJ1-3
CASSLPGGRGNTIYF
TGTGCCAGCAGCCTCCCAGGGGGCCGTGGAAACACCATATATTTT
>-|-|TRBV27|TRBJ1-5
CASRRAGQPQHF
TGTGCCAGCAGAAGGGCAGGGCAGCCCCAGCATTTT
>-|few|TRBV7-2|TRBJ2-7
CASSLAHQGRYEQYF
TGTGCCAGCAGCTTAGCGCATCAGGGACGATACGAGCAGTACTTC
>-|-|TRBV19|TRBJ1-2
CASSIVEGGRGNYGYTF
TGTGCCAGTAGTATCGTGGAGGGCGGCCGAGGGAACTATGGCTACACCTTC
>-|-|TRBV2|TRBJ2-4
CASGEQGSGKNIQYF
TGTGCCAGCGGCGAACAGGGATCTGGCAAAAACATTCAGTACTTC
>TRBD1|few|TRBV28|TRBJ2-1
CASDQTGYNEQFF
TGTGCCAGCGACCAGACAGGGTACAATGAGCAGTTCTTC
>TRBD2|-|TRBV6-5|TRBJ2-1
CASSGPGLAESYNEQFF
TGTGCCAGCAGTGGACCGGGACTAGCGGAGTCCTACAATGAGCAGTTCTTC
>TRBD2|-|TRBV14|TRBJ2-1
CASSLSPAGRNEQFF
TGTGCCAGCAGCCTTAGTCCAGCGGGGAGGAATGAGCAGTTCTTC
>TRBD1|few|TRBV19|TRBJ2-5
CASSRRQGLGEETQYF
TGTGCCAGTAGTCGCCGACAGGGGTTAGGAGAAGAGACCCAGTACTTC
>-|-|TRBV19|TRBJ2-7
CASTAGTGDYEQYF
TGTGCCAGTACCGCAGGGACCGGCGACTACGAGCAGTACTTC
>TRBD1|few|TRBV15|TRBJ1-5
CATSDRGYNQPQHF
TGTGCCACCTCGGACAGGGGGTACAATCAGCCCCAGCATTTT